The entry that follows covers one T cell receptor (beta chain) sequence. Antigen unknown. The individuals who served as donors were healthy Caucasians living in Russia, aged roughly 6 to 95. This record belongs to a study of blood T cells in healthy people across ages. General study findings and limits: There were more naive CD4+ cells and higher diversity in long-lived donors than in aged donors. Donor CMV infection status was unknown, possibly confounding age-related changes in expanded clonotypes.

A J-beta primer mix and a sample-barcoded 5' primer were used in a second PCR of about 7 to 12 cycles. Tagging of each cDNA molecule was performed by a template-switch adaptor with 12 random nucleotides. TCRdb processed the 5' RACE reads anew with MiXCR; each CDR3 protein has one entry. Of under 750,000 distinct CDR3 sequences in the sample, 47% were seen once. The TCR sequence derives from a man older than 75 in good health. The sample comprised blood.

CDR3 in amino acids: CSAPLQTRTPLHF. The CDR3 coding sequence is TGCAGTGCTCCTCTCCAGACCAGGACACCCCTCCACTTT. The V gene is TRBV20-1, the J gene TRBJ1-6; the D is unclear. The germline CDR1 and CDR2 sequences are DFQATT and SNEGSKA (reference sequence). Trimming cost V 5 bases and J 11 bases, with 16 bases left between them. The CDR3 consists of 13 residues.